Only one count was recorded for the clone carrying this T cell receptor (beta chain). In the authors' workflow: Estimated nucleated cell counts came from reference gene primer amplification. The method was immunoSEQ multiplex PCR; TCRdb's version includes in-frame clones alone and lacks a portion of them. D and trimming were read from the DNA, whereas the V and J calls and clone size are those reported in that table. The table records about 160,000 clones, 75% to 80% of them present only once. This entry belongs to a study of blood T cell repertoires in COVID-19. The overall study: Acute and convalescent COVID-19 specimens originated in the United States, Italy and Spain. The analysed material was cDNA or gDNA that came from T cells, B-cell-depleted T cells, or PBMCs.

From germline, CDR1 is LNHDA and CDR2 SQIVND (reference sequence). V shed 3 bases, J shed 6 bases, and the junction held 10 bases outside the gene matches. CDR3 length equals 16 residues. Material: peripheral blood. The genes are TRBV19 and TRBJ1-4; TRBD1 matches 7 bases. The sequence derives from an elderly woman with acute or convalescent COVID-19. CDR3 amino acids: CASSMGSGQLDEKLFF. DNA for the CDR3: TGTGCCAGTAGTATGGGGTCGGGACAGCTAGATGAAAAACTGTTTTTT.